A single sample is the source of the 6 T cell receptor beta chains below, sequenced in a study of shared clonotypes between healthy human individuals. Clones were read by immunoSEQ multiplex PCR, and TCRdb kept only the in-frame ones, dropping some. The sample lists roughly 1,500,000 clones, nearly 99% occurring once. The specimen was naive CD4+ T cells sorted from blood. As for subset: CD45RA+ positively selected. The receptors derive from a man younger than 40 in good health.

The J gene is TRBJ2-1, the V gene TRBV27; 9 bases align to TRBD2. The V segment lost 6 bases and the J segment 9 bases; nucleotides outside the gene matches: 15. The germline CDR1 and CDR2 sequences are MNHEY and SMNVEV (reference sequence). The CDR3 is 16 amino acids. CDR3 bases: TGTGCCAGCAGGAAAATCCTAGCGGGGCGGAGGGGTGAGCAGTTCTTC. This encodes CASRKILAGRRGEQFF.

J is TRBJ2-7 and V is TRBV19; D remains ambiguous. CDR1 is LNHDA, CDR2 SQIVND, per germline (reference sequence). The CDR3 spans 12 residues. V shed 5 bases and J shed 4 bases, with 9 bases lying between them. CDR3 bases: TGTGCCAGTAGTGCTCCTGGATACGAGCAGTACTTC. This sequence encodes CASSAPGYEQYF. Combining the CDR3 with reference TRBV19 and TRBJ2-7 gives the whole variable domain DGGITQSPKYLFRKEGQNVTLSCEQNLNHDAMYWYRQDPGQGLRLIYYSQIVNDFQKGDIAEGYSVSREKKESFPLTVTSAQKNPTAFYLCASSAPGYEQYFGPGTRLTVT.

The V and J genes are TRBV11-2 and TRBJ2-1, with 7 bases that match TRBD2. CDR3 length: 16 residues. Trimming took 1 base from V and 4 from J; bases not matched to a gene: 7. The germline gives CDR1 SGHAT, CDR2 FQNNGV. CDR3 region: CASSLVAGVGYNEQFF. The CDR3 nucleotides are TGTGCCAGCAGCTTAGTGGCGGGAGTGGGTTACAATGAGCAGTTCTTC. The full variable domain, its missing parts supplied by reference TRBV11-2 and TRBJ2-1, is EAGVAQSPRYKIIEKRQSVAFWCNPISGHATLYWYQQILGQGPKLLIQFQNNGVVDDSQLPKDRFSAERLKGVDSTLKIQPAKLEDSAVYLCASSLVAGVGYNEQFFGPGTRLTVL.

The rearrangement links TRBV2 to TRBJ1-1; 10 nucleotides match TRBD1. This CDR3 spans 16 amino acids. Germline V CDR1 and CDR2: SNHLY, FYNNEI. V shed 6 bases, J shed 1 base, and the junction held 8 bases outside the gene matches. DNA of the CDR3: TGTGCCAGCAGCGGGGACAGGGGTGTTCCGAACACTGAAGCTTTCTTT. This codes for CASSGDRGVPNTEAFF.

The V call is TRBV19, the J call TRBJ1-5, with TRBD1 matching over 10 bases. Germline loops: CDR1 LNHDA, CDR2 SQIVND (reference sequence). The CDR3 totals 16 residues. With 6 bases clipped from V and 1 base from J, the junction kept 6 bases outside the gene matches. This chain's CDR3 is CASSRTGGDSNQPQHF. In DNA form, the CDR3 reads TGTGCCAGTAGCCGGACAGGGGGAGACAGCAATCAGCCCCAGCATTTT.

The chain recombines TRBV11-2 with TRBJ2-3; 7 nucleotides match TRBD1. V lost 5 bases, J lost 4 bases, and 6 bases stayed unmatched. Per germline, CDR1 SGHAT and CDR2 FQNNGV. This CDR3 contains 14 residues. CDR3 sequence reads: CASSPMGQSDTQYF. CDR3 DNA: TGTGCCAGCAGCCCGATGGGACAGTCAGATACGCAGTATTTT.